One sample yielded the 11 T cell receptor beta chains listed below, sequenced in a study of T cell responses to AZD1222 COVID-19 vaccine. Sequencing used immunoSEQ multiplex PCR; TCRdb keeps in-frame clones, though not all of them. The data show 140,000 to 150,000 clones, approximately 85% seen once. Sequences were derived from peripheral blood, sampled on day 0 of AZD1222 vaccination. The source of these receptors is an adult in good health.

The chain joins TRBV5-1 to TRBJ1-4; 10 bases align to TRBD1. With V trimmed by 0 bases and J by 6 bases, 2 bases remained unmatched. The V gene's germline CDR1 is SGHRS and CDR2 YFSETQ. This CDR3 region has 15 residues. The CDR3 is CASSLAGTGDEKLFF. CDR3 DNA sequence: TGCGCCAGCAGCTTGGCCGGGACAGGGGATGAAAAACTGTTTTTT.

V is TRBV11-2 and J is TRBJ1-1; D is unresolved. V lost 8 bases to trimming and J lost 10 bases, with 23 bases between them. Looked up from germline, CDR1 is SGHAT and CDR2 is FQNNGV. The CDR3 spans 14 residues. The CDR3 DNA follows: TGTGCCAGCTCCCCGGCGTCAGAGGGCACAGTAGCTTTCTTT. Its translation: CASSPASEGTVAFF.

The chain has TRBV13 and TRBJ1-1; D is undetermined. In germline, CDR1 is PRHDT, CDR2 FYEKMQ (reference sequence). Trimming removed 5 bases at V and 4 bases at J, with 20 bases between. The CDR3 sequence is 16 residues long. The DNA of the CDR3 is TGTGCCAGCAGCAATAGCGGCCGGAATTGGGCCACTGAAGCTTTCTTT. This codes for CASSNSGRNWATEAFF.

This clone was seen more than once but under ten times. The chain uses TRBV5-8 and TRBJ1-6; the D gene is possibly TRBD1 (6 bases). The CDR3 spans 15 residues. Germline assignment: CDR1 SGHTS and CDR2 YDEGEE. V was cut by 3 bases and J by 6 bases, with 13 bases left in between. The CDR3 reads CASSSQGSTNSPLHF. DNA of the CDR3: TGTGCCAGCAGCTCACAGGGCTCTACTAATTCACCCCTCCACTTT. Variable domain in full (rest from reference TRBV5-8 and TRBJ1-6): EAGVTQSPTHLIKTRGQQATLRCSPISGHTSVYWYQQALGLGLQFLLWYDEGEERNRGNFPPRFSGRQFPNYSSELNVNALELEDSALYLCASSSQGSTNSPLHFGNGTRLTVT.

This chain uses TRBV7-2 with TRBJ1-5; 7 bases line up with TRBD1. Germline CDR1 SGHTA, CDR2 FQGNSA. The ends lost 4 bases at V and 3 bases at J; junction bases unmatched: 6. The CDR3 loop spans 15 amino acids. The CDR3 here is CASSSTGQLNQPQHF. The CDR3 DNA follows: TGTGCCAGCAGCTCGACGGGACAGCTCAATCAGCCCCAGCATTTT. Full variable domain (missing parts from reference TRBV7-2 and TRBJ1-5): GAGVSQSPSNKVTEKGKDVELRCDPISGHTALYWYRQSLGQGLEFLIYFQGNSAPDKSGLPSDRFSAERTGGSVSTLTIQRTQQEDSAVYLCASSSTGQLNQPQHFGDGTRLSIL.

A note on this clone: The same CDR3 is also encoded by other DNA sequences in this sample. The CDR3 is CASSPGLAGVTDTQYF. The CDR3 nucleotides are TGTGCCAGCAGCCCCGGACTAGCGGGGGTTACAGATACGCAGTATTTT. This sequence joins TRBV9 and TRBJ2-3, with 13 bases identical to TRBD2. The germline V gene has CDR1 SGDLS and CDR2 YYNGEE. The CDR3 is made up of 16 amino acids. V dropped 4 bases and J dropped 3; count of bases not matched to a gene: 5.

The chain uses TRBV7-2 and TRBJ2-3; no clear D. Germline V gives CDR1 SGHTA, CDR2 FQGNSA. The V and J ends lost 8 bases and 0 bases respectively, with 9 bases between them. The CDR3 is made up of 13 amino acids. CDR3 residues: CASRVPSTDTQYF. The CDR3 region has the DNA TGTGCCAGCCGGGTCCCAAGCACAGATACGCAGTATTTT.

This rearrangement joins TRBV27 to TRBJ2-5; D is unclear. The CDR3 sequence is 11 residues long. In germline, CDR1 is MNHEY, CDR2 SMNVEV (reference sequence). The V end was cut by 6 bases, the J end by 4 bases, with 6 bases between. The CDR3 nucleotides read TGTGCCAGCAGGTACAGAGAGACCCAGTACTTC. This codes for CASRYRETQYF.

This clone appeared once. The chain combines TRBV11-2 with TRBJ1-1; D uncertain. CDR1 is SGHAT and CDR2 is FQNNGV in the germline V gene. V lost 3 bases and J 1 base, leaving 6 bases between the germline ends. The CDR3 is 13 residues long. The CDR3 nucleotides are TGTGCCAGCAGCTTTGTGGCGAACACTGAAGCTTTCTTT. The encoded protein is CASSFVANTEAFF.

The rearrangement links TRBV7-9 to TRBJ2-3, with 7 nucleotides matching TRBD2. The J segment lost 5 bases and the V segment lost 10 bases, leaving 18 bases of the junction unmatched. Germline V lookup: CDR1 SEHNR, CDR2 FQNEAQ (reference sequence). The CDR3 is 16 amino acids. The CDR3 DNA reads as TGTGCCACGGCCTGGGTAGGGAGGGCCTCGGAAGATACGCAGTATTTT. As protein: CATAWVGRASEDTQYF.

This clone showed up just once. In DNA, the CDR3 is TGTGCCAGCACGACCTTCGTGGGGGGCCAGAATGAAAAACTGTTTTTT. Protein: CASTTFVGGQNEKLFF. The chain joins TRBV5-4 to TRBJ1-4; perhaps TRBD1 as D (6 bases). CDR1 is SGHNT and CDR2 is YYREEE in the germline V gene (reference sequence). V lost 6 bases and J 5 bases, leaving 20 bases between the germline ends. The CDR3 extends over 16 amino acids.